This TCR beta chain was captured by sequencing in a study of cytomegalovirus exposure and HLA in healthy donors. Study results and limitations: A missense variant in DCLRE1C was later tied to TCR beta V- and J-gene trimming.

The study ran its PCR with 60 Vbeta and 13 Jbeta primers. The table came from immunoSEQ multiplex PCR; TCRdb's copy has only in-frame clones and leaves some out. The table includes roughly 56,000 clones, about 89% detected once. CDR3 length: 11 residues. Germline assignment: CDR1 MNHNY and CDR2 SVGAGI (reference sequence). The count of this clone is one. The antigen remains unidentified. One end of the junction fails to match germline, which may point to a read error. The chain uses TRBV6-6 and TRBJ1-6, with 7 nucleotides matching TRBD1. Sequencing input: PBMCs. This clonotype was sampled from a man aged 18 to 29 in good health and CMV-seronegative. The CDR3 DNA reads TGTGCCAGCAGTAACGCGGACAGGCCGTCCTTT. This sequence encodes CASSNADRPSF.